This entry lists 10 T cell receptor beta chains sequenced from one sample in a study of CD8 T cells in ankylosing spondylitis. Via MiXCR, TCRdb re-called the 5' RACE reads, giving one row per CDR3 protein. The table lists about 250,000 distinct CDR3 sequences, about 24% of them singletons. Sequencing input: blood, either unsorted or a sorted T cell fraction (not recorded which). The receptors stem from a male donor with ankylosing spondylitis or in good health (not recorded which).

The rearrangement links TRBV20-1 to TRBJ2-1, with 12 bases that match TRBD2. The CDR3 length is 20 residues. V gave up 2 bases and J gave up 3 bases; unmatched junction bases: 17. Germline V CDR1 and CDR2: DFQATT, SNEGSKA (reference sequence). As DNA, the CDR3 is TGCAGTGCTAGACCGACTGGGGCTAGCGGGGGGGGAAAAAACTACAATGAGCAGTTCTTC. Translating gives CSARPTGASGGGKNYNEQFF.

The V and J genes are TRBV30 and TRBJ2-7; 7 positions agree with TRBD1. Germline CDR1 and CDR2: GTSNPN and SVGIG (reference sequence). V lost 3 bases to trimming and J lost 5 bases; unmatched junction nucleotides: 10. This CDR3 has 14 residues. In DNA form, the CDR3 reads TGTGCCTGGAGGGGGGACAGATTAGCCCACGAGCAGTACTTC. This codes for CAWRGDRLAHEQYF.

This clonotype was found many times. The chain has TRBV6-1 and TRBJ2-4, with unresolved D. Germline V gene lookup returns CDR1 MNHNS and CDR2 SASEGT. The CDR3 has 17 residues. V lost 2 bases and J lost 0, with 14 bases in between. The CDR3 region has the DNA TGTGCCAGCAGTGAAATCGCCAGCCAGCTAGCCAAAAACATTCAGTACTTC. This gives the protein CASSEIASQLAKNIQYF.

This clonotype was counted ten times or more. The chain uses TRBV3-1 and TRBJ2-7; 9 positions agree with TRBD2. CDR1 and CDR2 from the germline V gene are LGHDT and YNNKEL (reference sequence). This CDR3 comprises 15 residues. The ends lost 0 bases at V and 9 bases at J; junction bases unmatched: 9. This chain's CDR3 is CASSQEASGVARQYF. CDR3 bases: TGTGCCAGCAGCCAAGAGGCTAGCGGGGTCGCAAGGCAGTACTTC.

The table lists this clonotype with a few counts. The rearrangement uses TRBV20-1 and TRBJ2-3; possible D gene TRBD1, 6 bases. The CDR3 is made up of 15 amino acids. CDR1 and CDR2 (germline): DFQATT, SNEGSKA (reference sequence). V was shortened by 5 bases and J by 6 bases, with 21 bases between the two germline ends. DNA for the CDR3: TGCAGTGCTCTACTCGGGGCAGGGGTAGGTGATACGCAGTATTTT. Amino acid sequence: CSALLGAGVGDTQYF.

This CDR3 is CSVLTGGRAFFPEAFF. Written as DNA, the CDR3 is TGCAGCGTCTTGACAGGGGGACGCGCCTTCTTCCCTGAAGCTTTCTTT. The V and J genes are TRBV29-1 and TRBJ1-1; the match to TRBD1 covers 9 bases. Germline V gives CDR1 SQVTM, CDR2 ANQGSEA. V dropped 6 bases and J dropped 6; count of bases not matched to a gene: 17. The length of the CDR3 is 16 residues.

There are many counts of this clonotype. This rearrangement joins TRBV20-1 to TRBJ2-7, with 8 bases identical to TRBD1. This CDR3 contains 12 residues. Germline trimming cut 5 bases from V and 5 bases from J; bases unmatched to any gene: 5. CDR1 is DFQATT, CDR2 SNEGSKA, per germline (reference sequence). CDR3 region: CSARQGWNEQYF. Here the CDR3 DNA reads TGCAGTGCTCGACAGGGGTGGAACGAGCAGTACTTC.

The chain couples TRBV5-4 to TRBJ1-4; 7 bases match TRBD1. The V gene's germline CDR1 is SGHNT and CDR2 YYREEE (reference sequence). The length of the CDR3 is 16 residues. J was trimmed by 6 bases and V by 0 bases; bases with no gene match: 8. In DNA, the CDR3 is TGTGCCAGCAGCTTGGGGGTCGCCAGGGGGGATGAAAAACTGTTTTTT. It yields the protein CASSLGVARGDEKLFF.

V is TRBV28 and J is TRBJ2-5; D unclear. Trimming pared 7 bases from V and 9 bases from J, leaving 24 bases between. Germline-derived CDR1 and CDR2 are MDHEN and SYDVKM. This CDR3 has 15 amino acids. CDR3 sequence reads: CASTSMITPSWAQYF. The CDR3 region has the DNA TGTGCCAGCACATCTATGATAACTCCTAGTTGGGCCCAGTACTTC.

The V call is TRBV29-1, the J call TRBJ2-1; either TRBD1 or TRBD2 may supply D (5 bases each). Per germline, CDR1 SQVTM and CDR2 ANQGSEA. The CDR3 runs 15 residues. Deletions cut 4 bases from V and 2 bases from J, with 15 bases between. The CDR3, as DNA: TGCAGCGTTGTGGGACGGAGTGGTGCCTACAATGAGCAGTTCTTC. This sequence encodes CSVVGRSGAYNEQFF.